This T cell receptor (beta chain) is from a study of blood T cell repertoires in COVID-19. In the study overall: COVID-19 samples, acute and convalescent, were from the United States, Italy and Spain. T cells, B-cell-depleted T cells, or PBMCs supplied cDNA or gDNA.

The authors' processing: Estimation of nucleated cell counts relied on the amplification of reference gene primers. Data came from immunoSEQ multiplex PCR; TCRdb stores just in-frame clones and leaves some out. V, J and clone size derive from that table, while D and trimming were established from the DNA sequence. Of some 120,000 clones in the sample, around 87% were seen once. The CDR3 consists of 15 residues. CDR1 is MDHEN, CDR2 SYDVKM, per germline. The J segment lost 7 bases and the V segment lost 5 bases, leaving 10 bases of the junction unmatched. The source of this sequence is a woman in her sixties or seventies with acute or convalescent COVID-19. J is TRBJ1-5 and V is TRBV28, with 8 bases identical to TRBD1. The sample was peripheral blood. The CDR3 coding sequence is TGTGCCAGCAGTCCCAGGCACAGGGGGGTACAGCCCCAGCATTTT. Translated: CASSPRHRGVQPQHF.